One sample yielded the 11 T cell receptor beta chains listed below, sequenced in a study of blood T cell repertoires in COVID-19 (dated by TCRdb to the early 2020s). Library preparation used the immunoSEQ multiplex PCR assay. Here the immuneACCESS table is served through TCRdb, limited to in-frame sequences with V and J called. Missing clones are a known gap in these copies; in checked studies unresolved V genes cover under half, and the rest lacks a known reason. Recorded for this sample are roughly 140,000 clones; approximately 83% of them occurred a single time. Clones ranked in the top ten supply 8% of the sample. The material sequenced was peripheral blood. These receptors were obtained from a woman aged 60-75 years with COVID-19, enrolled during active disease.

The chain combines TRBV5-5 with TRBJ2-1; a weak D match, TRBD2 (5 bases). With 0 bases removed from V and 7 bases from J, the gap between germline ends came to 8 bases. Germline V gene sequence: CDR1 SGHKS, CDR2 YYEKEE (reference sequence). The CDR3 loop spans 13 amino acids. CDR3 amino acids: CASSLGTWNEQFF. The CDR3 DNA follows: TGTGCCAGCAGCTTGGGGACTTGGAATGAGCAGTTCTTC.

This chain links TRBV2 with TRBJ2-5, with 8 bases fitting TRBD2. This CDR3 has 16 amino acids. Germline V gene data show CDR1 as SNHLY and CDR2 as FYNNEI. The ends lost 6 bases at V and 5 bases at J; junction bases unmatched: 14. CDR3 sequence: CASRYSYGGAGETQYF. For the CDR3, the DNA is TGTGCCAGCAGATACTCATACGGGGGGGCCGGTGAGACCCAGTACTTC.

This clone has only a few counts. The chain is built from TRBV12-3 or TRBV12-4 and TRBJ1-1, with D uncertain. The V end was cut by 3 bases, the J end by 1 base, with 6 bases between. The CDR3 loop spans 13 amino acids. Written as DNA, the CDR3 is TGTGCCAGCAGTTTTGCGGCGAACACTGAAGCTTTCTTT. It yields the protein CASSFAANTEAFF.

The CDR3 sequence is CSVAGSSGANVLTF. The DNA of the CDR3 is TGCAGCGTTGCGGGGAGCTCTGGGGCCAACGTCCTGACTTTC. The chain employs TRBV29-1 and TRBJ2-6, with D perhaps TRBD2 (5 bases). Per germline, CDR1 SQVTM and CDR2 ANQGSEA. V lost 4 bases and J lost 0, with 7 bases in between. CDR3 length: 14 amino acids.

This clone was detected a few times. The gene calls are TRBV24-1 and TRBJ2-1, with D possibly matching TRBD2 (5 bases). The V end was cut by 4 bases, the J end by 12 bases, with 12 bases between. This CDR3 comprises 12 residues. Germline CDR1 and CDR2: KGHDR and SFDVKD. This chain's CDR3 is CATSESERAQFF. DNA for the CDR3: TGTGCCACCAGTGAGTCCGAGAGGGCGCAGTTCTTC.

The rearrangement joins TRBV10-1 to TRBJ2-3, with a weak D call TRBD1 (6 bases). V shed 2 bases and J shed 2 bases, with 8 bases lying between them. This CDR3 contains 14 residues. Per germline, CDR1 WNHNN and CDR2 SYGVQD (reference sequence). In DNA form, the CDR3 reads TGCGCCAGCAGTGAGGGACAGTACACAGATACGCAGTATTTT. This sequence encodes CASSEGQYTDTQYF.

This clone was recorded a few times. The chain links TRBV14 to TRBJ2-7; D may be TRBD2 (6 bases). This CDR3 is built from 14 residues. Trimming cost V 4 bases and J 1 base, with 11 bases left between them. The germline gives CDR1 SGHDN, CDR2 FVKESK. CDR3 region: CASSRAGRSYEQYF. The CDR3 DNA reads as TGTGCCAGCAGCCGCGCGGGACGGTCCTACGAGCAGTACTTC.

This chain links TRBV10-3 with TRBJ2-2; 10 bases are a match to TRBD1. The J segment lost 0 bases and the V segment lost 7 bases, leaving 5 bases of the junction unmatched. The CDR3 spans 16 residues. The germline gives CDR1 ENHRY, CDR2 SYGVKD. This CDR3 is CAIKKGQGANTGELFF. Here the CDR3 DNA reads TGTGCCATCAAAAAAGGACAGGGGGCGAACACCGGGGAGCTGTTTTTT.

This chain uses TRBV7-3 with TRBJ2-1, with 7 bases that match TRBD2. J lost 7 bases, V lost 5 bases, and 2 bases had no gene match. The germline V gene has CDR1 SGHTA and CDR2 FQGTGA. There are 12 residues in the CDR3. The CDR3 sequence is CASSRGGNEQFF. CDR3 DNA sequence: TGTGCCAGCAGCCGCGGGGGAAATGAGCAGTTCTTC.

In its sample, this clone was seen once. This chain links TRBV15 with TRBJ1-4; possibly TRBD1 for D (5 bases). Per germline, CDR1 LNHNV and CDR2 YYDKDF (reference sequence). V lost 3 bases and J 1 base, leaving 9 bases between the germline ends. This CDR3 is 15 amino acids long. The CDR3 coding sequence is TGTGCCACCAGCAGGGGAAGGGGAACTAATGAAAAACTGTTTTTT. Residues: CATSRGRGTNEKLFF.

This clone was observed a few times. CDR3 amino acids: CASSPKWGTGEQYF. CDR3 bases: TGTGCCAGCAGCCCGAAGTGGGGGACTGGCGAGCAGTACTTC. The gene calls are TRBV7-9 and TRBJ2-7; TRBD2 might be the D (6 bases). The CDR3 has 14 amino acids. Germline loops: CDR1 SEHNR, CDR2 FQNEAQ (reference sequence). Trimming stripped 5 bases from V and 6 bases from J, with 17 bases between.